The source of this T cell receptor beta chain is a study of T cell changes during pregnancy in multiple sclerosis (dated by TCRdb to between 2019 and 2020). Notes on the research overall: The study looked at changes in the T cell repertoire across pregnancy in women with multiple sclerosis.

As encoded in the germline V gene (reference sequence), CDR1 is MNHNY while CDR2 is SVGAGI. Trimming takes 5 bases off V and 5 bases off J; junction bases not matched to a gene: 10. The CDR3, from cysteine to phenylalanine, totals 15 residues. The read is trimmed to its CDR3 DNA, 45 bases read in frame from base 1. To note about this clone: Its antigen is still unknown. No much larger clonotype is one base removed from it; base qualities were not supplied.

Library prep was done by the immunoSEQ multiplex PCR assay. Imported from immuneACCESS, the table was reduced by TCRdb to in-frame sequences with V and J called. These copies leave out some clones; in studies compared against another copy, an unresolved V gene accounts for under half, and the cause of the remainder is not known. In all, the sample holds roughly 120,000 clones, and roughly 92% of those were seen once. Roughly 6.2% of the sample is held by the ten biggest clonotypes. This TCR was sampled from a female donor with multiple sclerosis, enrolled in a pregnancy study. The rearrangement combines TRBV6-6 with TRBJ2-7, with 9 central nucleotides matching TRBD1. Sample: peripheral blood, taken before pregnancy. The nucleotides read TGTGCCAGCAGTGCCAGGGGGACAGGGAACCACGAGCAGTACTTC. Its coded protein is CASSARGTGNHEQYF.